The 19 T cell receptor beta chains below come from one sample, sequenced in a study of OX40 agonist ivuxolimab in advanced cancers. Generated by immunoSEQ multiplex PCR, the TCRdb table keeps only in-frame clones and is missing some. The data show 35,000 to 45,000 clones, about 82% seen once. The material sequenced was CD4+ or CD8+ T cells sorted from blood, taken in a trial of the OX40 agonist ivuxolimab. These receptors came from an adult with an advanced solid tumor such as melanoma, head and neck, liver or kidney cancer.

V gene TRBV7-9 combines with J gene TRBJ2-1; no reliable D call. The V and J ends lost 5 bases and 5 bases respectively, with 16 bases between them. Germline V gene lookup returns CDR1 SEHNR and CDR2 FQNEAQ (reference sequence). This CDR3 spans 15 amino acids. The CDR3 region is CASSPPHGKDNEQFF. The DNA for the CDR3 is TGTGCCAGCAGCCCACCCCATGGAAAAGACAATGAGCAGTTCTTC.

The rearrangement links TRBV15 to TRBJ2-1, with unresolved D. This CDR3 region has 14 residues. V was shortened by 0 bases and J by 5 bases, with 8 bases between the two germline ends. CDR1 is LNHNV, CDR2 YYDKDF, per germline (reference sequence). CDR3 sequence (DNA): TGTGCCACCAGCAGAGAAGCAAGGGACAATGAGCAGTTCTTC. This encodes CATSREARDNEQFF.

This sequence joins TRBV6-5 and TRBJ2-5; maybe TRBD2 (5 bases). V was pared by 2 bases and J by 4 bases, with 14 bases between. The CDR3 totals 15 residues. Per the germline V gene, CDR1 is MNHEY and CDR2 is SVGAGI. CDR3 sequence: CASSYIGARGETQYF. CDR3 DNA sequence: TGTGCCAGCAGTTACATCGGTGCTCGGGGAGAGACCCAGTACTTC.

The chain combines TRBV7-9 with TRBJ2-3, with D hard to call. Germline V CDR1 and CDR2: SEHNR, FQNEAQ (reference sequence). The CDR3 spans 12 residues. Deletions cut 5 bases from V and 5 bases from J, with 8 bases between. CDR3 region: CASSPGRDTQYF. Written as DNA, the CDR3 is TGTGCCAGCAGCCCCGGAAGAGATACGCAGTATTTT.

This chain links TRBV9 with TRBJ2-1, with 7 bases identical to TRBD1. Germline CDR1 reads SGDLS; CDR2 reads YYNGEE. This CDR3 region has 15 residues. V lost 3 bases and J lost 4; bases outside the gene matches: 7. The CDR3 region is CASSARDSSYNEQFF. The CDR3 coding sequence is TGTGCCAGCAGCGCCCGGGACAGCAGTTACAATGAGCAGTTCTTC.

The chain couples TRBV5-1 to TRBJ2-7; 12 nucleotides match TRBD2. The CDR3 consists of 16 residues. CDR1 and CDR2 (germline): SGHRS, YFSETQ. J was trimmed by 3 bases and V by 4 bases; bases with no gene match: 8. The CDR3 loop is CASSLTSGGQIYEQYF. Written as DNA, the CDR3 is TGCGCCAGCAGCCTGACTAGCGGGGGACAAATCTACGAGCAGTACTTC.

This clone was detected a few times. This sequence joins TRBV14 and TRBJ1-2; D remains unclear. Per the germline V gene, CDR1 is SGHDN and CDR2 is FVKESK. This CDR3 has 13 amino acids. Trimming pared 2 bases from V and 10 bases from J, leaving 14 bases between. The CDR3 DNA follows: TGTGCCAGCAGCCAACACTCGACGGTGGACTACACCTTC. Residues: CASSQHSTVDYTF.

The chain has TRBV28 and TRBJ2-3; possibly TRBD1 for D (6 bases). The CDR3 spans 14 residues. Germline V gene lookup returns CDR1 MDHEN and CDR2 SYDVKM. The V end lost 2 bases, the J end lost 6 bases, and 12 bases lay between the germline ends. CDR3 in amino acids: CASSLGGRWDTQYF. CDR3 nucleotide sequence: TGTGCCAGCAGTTTAGGGGGCAGGTGGGATACGCAGTATTTT.

The genes are TRBV7-6 and TRBJ2-2; D may be TRBD1 (6 bases). Trimming cost V 6 bases and J 5 bases, with 16 bases left between them. CDR1 is SGHVS and CDR2 is FNYEAQ in the germline V gene. The CDR3 contains 15 residues. The CDR3 protein is CASSQTTQGTGELFF. CDR3 in DNA: TGTGCCAGCAGTCAAACGACCCAGGGGACCGGGGAGCTGTTTTTT.

This rearrangement joins TRBV19 to TRBJ1-5; a weak D match, TRBD1 (5 bases). Germline CDR1 and CDR2: LNHDA and SQIVND (reference sequence). The germline V and J ends were trimmed by 7 bases and 4 bases, with 14 bases remaining between them. The CDR3 contains 14 residues. In nucleotides, the CDR3 is TGTGCCAGTACCGGGCAGGGCGTTAATCAGCCCCAGCATTTT. It translates to CASTGQGVNQPQHF.

This clone was picked up a small number of times. This chain connects TRBV9 to TRBJ2-2; D is unclear. Germline-derived CDR1 and CDR2 are SGDLS and YYNGEE. The CDR3 runs 12 residues. The V gene lost 6 bases and the J gene lost 4 bases, with 7 bases spanning the gap. The CDR3 protein is CASTLGTGELFF. CDR3 sequence (DNA): TGTGCCAGCACTCTAGGCACCGGGGAGCTGTTTTTT.

J is TRBJ2-5 and V is TRBV2; D possibly corresponds to TRBD2 (5 bases). Germline assignment: CDR1 SNHLY and CDR2 FYNNEI. Trimming took 7 bases from V and 2 from J, leaving 17 bases between them. CDR3 length: 15 amino acids. The CDR3, as DNA: TGTGCCAGCATGAGGGCAGGAGACGGGCAAGAGACCCAGTACTTC. Residues: CASMRAGDGQETQYF.

The V gene is TRBV10-2, the J gene TRBJ2-2, with unresolved D. CDR1 is WSHSY and CDR2 is SAAADI in the germline V gene. The V and J ends lost 2 bases and 6 bases respectively, with 1 base between them. CDR3 size: 11 residues. CDR3 bases: TGCGCCAGCAGTGAGGCCGGGGAGCTGTTTTTT. This gives the protein CASSEAGELFF.

The chain uses TRBV19 and TRBJ2-3, with D possibly being TRBD1 (6 bases). Trimming took 3 bases from V and 5 from J, leaving 12 bases between them. Germline values: CDR1 LNHDA, CDR2 SQIVND (reference sequence). The CDR3 length is 14 residues. Here the CDR3 DNA reads TGTGCCAGTAGTATTCTTCAGGGGCTAGATACGCAGTATTTT. As protein: CASSILQGLDTQYF.

J is TRBJ1-2 and V is TRBV14; D may be TRBD1 (5 bases). Deletions cut 0 bases from V and 4 bases from J, with 9 bases between. Germline V CDR1 and CDR2: SGHDN, FVKESK. This CDR3 has 14 amino acids. The CDR3 reads CASSQEGQIYGYTF. CDR3 coding DNA: TGTGCCAGCAGCCAAGAGGGGCAGATCTATGGCTACACCTTC.

The chain uses TRBV9 and TRBJ2-2; 7 nucleotides agree with TRBD1. Germline V gene lookup returns CDR1 SGDLS and CDR2 YYNGEE. CDR3 size: 19 residues. The trim removed 0 bases at V and 4 bases at J, leaving 15 bases unmatched. CDR3 sequence reads: CASSVASVRPTGSTGELFF. CDR3 nucleotide sequence: TGTGCCAGCAGCGTAGCTTCCGTCCGTCCGACAGGGAGCACCGGGGAGCTGTTTTTT.

V gene TRBV9 combines with J gene TRBJ2-3; 7 nucleotides align to TRBD1. The length of the CDR3 is 14 residues. The ends lost 1 base at V and 2 bases at J; junction bases unmatched: 1. Germline CDR1 SGDLS, CDR2 YYNGEE. Here the CDR3 DNA reads TGTGCCAGCAGCGTAAGGGGGCTCACAGATACGCAGTATTTT. Its translation: CASSVRGLTDTQYF.

The chain employs TRBV7-9 and TRBJ2-1, with D hard to call. The germline V gene has CDR1 SEHNR and CDR2 FQNEAQ (reference sequence). V was shortened by 5 bases and J by 7 bases, with 9 bases between the two germline ends. The CDR3 has 12 residues. The CDR3 spells CASSHGENEQFF. The CDR3 DNA sequence: TGTGCCAGCAGCCATGGAGAAAATGAGCAGTTCTTC.

This clone was picked up a small number of times. The CDR3 sequence is CASRPHQRGYVNEQFF. The CDR3 DNA sequence: TGTGCCAGCAGACCCCATCAGCGGGGGTACGTCAATGAGCAGTTCTTC. This sequence joins TRBV7-7 and TRBJ2-1; 8 bases align to TRBD2. Germline V gene lookup returns CDR1 SSHAT and CDR2 FNYEAQ (reference sequence). The CDR3 runs 16 residues. V dropped 6 bases and J dropped 6; count of bases not matched to a gene: 13.